This TCR beta chain was identified in a study of blood T cells in healthy people across ages. This clonotype was detected only a few times. V dropped 1 base and J dropped 0; count of bases not matched to a gene: 1. The germline gives CDR1 LGHDT, CDR2 YNNKEL (reference sequence). The CDR3 is made up of 17 amino acids. It was with a sample-barcoded 5' primer and a J-beta primer mix that a second PCR of roughly 7 to 11 cycles was run. TCRdb re-derived calls from the 5' RACE reads in MiXCR, one entry per CDR3 protein. The sample comprises 730,000 or so distinct CDR3 sequences, approximately 40% of which are singletons, and 25% to 30% rests with the top ten.

The sequence came from an older man in good health. The sequencing sample was made of blood. The chain carries TRBV3-1 and TRBJ2-6, with 9 bases identical to TRBD1. Here the CDR3 reads CASSQGTGASGANVLTF. The DNA of the CDR3 is TGTGCCAGCAGCCAAGGGACAGGGGCCTCTGGGGCCAACGTCCTGACTTTC.